This T cell receptor beta chain was documented in a study of CD8 T cells in Susac syndrome. Across the whole study: Susac syndrome patients were untreated, on corticosteroids with some adding intravenous immunoglobulin, or on intravenous immunoglobulin only.

Germline CDR1 is SGHRS and CDR2 is YFSETQ. The CDR3 totals 13 residues. The V end lost 6 bases, the J end lost 4 bases, and 10 bases lay between the germline ends. All included Susac syndrome patients satisfied recently defined diagnostic criteria for definite or probable disease. The RNA, roughly 0.5 to 1 ug, was put through reverse transcription using random hexamers. By means of immunoSEQ multiplex PCR, TCR beta CDR3 spanning 54 Vbeta and 13 Jbeta underwent amplification. TCRdb reanalysed the immunoSEQ multiplex PCR reads using MiXCR and keeps one entry per CDR3 protein. Among 150,000 to 200,000 distinct CDR3 sequences, over 75% were seen once, and the ten largest hold about 0.1%.

Input material: CD4+ T cells from PBMCs. The TCR originated in a human donor with Susac syndrome. The V gene is TRBV5-1, the J gene TRBJ2-2; D not certain. CDR3 bases: TGCGCCAGCACCGCAGAAATCACCGGGGAGCTGTTTTTT. Residues: CASTAEITGELFF.